This T cell receptor beta chain came from a study of control samples from healthy donors and cancer patients. This CDR3 has 11 residues. Germline assignment: CDR1 MDHEN and CDR2 SYDVKM. V lost 8 bases to trimming and J lost 3 bases, with 7 bases between them. Clones were sequenced by immunoSEQ multiplex PCR, and TCRdb holds only the in-frame ones, with some missing. This sample carries 57,000 or so clones, 85% to 95% of them seen once, and the ten largest clones take roughly 4%. The chain is built from TRBV28 and TRBJ2-5; D is uncertain. The receptor's source is a man aged 25 to 40 in good health. Sequenced sample: blood. The DNA for the CDR3 is TGTGCCAGCTCCGTGAAAGAGACCCAGTACTTC. This codes for CASSVKETQYF.